The next 6 T cell receptor beta chains were all read from a single sample in a study of cytomegalovirus exposure and HLA in healthy donors. A multiplex PCR was run with 60 Vbeta primers and 13 Jbeta primers. Here immunoSEQ multiplex PCR was the method, and the copy in TCRdb shows in-frame clones only, minus some. The sample yields some 100,000 clones, around three quarters seen once. The sequencing sample was made of PBMCs. Receptor source: a middle-aged man in good health and CMV-seropositive.

This clone has just a few counts. This CDR3 is CASSLGVGVNYGYTF. CDR3 coding DNA: TGTGCCAGCAGCTTAGGGGTAGGGGTCAACTATGGCTACACCTTC. The rearrangement links TRBV7-2 to TRBJ1-2; D is perhaps TRBD1 (5 bases). The germline V and J ends were trimmed by 1 base and 2 bases, with 11 bases remaining between them. The germline V gene encodes CDR1 SGHTA and CDR2 FQGNSA. The length of the CDR3 is 15 residues.

The chain links TRBV7-2 to TRBJ2-1; the match to TRBD2 covers 9 bases. CDR1 SGHTA and CDR2 FQGNSA come from the germline V gene. Trimming removed 3 bases from V and 5 bases from J; junction bases left unmatched: 2. This CDR3 is built from 14 residues. CDR3 bases: TGTGCCAGCAGCTTCGCGGGGGGGCACAATGAGCAGTTCTTC. This encodes CASSFAGGHNEQFF.

This chain joins TRBV6-5 and TRBJ2-4, with D unclear. The CDR3 is 15 amino acids. V was pared by 2 bases and J by 0 bases, with 8 bases between. Germline CDR1 and CDR2: MNHEY and SVGAGI. The CDR3 loop reads CASSYGSVAKNIQYF. As DNA, the CDR3 is TGTGCCAGCAGTTACGGCAGTGTAGCCAAAAACATTCAGTACTTC.

The chain employs TRBV5-1 and TRBJ2-1, with 14 nucleotides matching TRBD2. There are 16 residues in the CDR3. The ends lost 4 bases at V and 1 base at J; junction bases unmatched: 1. Germline V gene lookup returns CDR1 SGHRS and CDR2 YFSETQ. For the CDR3, the DNA is TGCGCCAGCAGCGGGACTAGCGGGAGATCCTACAATGAGCAGTTCTTC. It encodes CASSGTSGRSYNEQFF.

The chain couples TRBV4-3 to TRBJ1-1, with a possible D match to TRBD1 (6 bases). Trimming stripped 4 bases from V and 6 bases from J, with 15 bases between. The CDR3 is made up of 14 amino acids. The germline V gene has CDR1 LGHNA and CDR2 YSLEER. The CDR3 DNA is TGCGCCAGCAGCCCCGGAAACAGGGCGGCTGAAGCTTTCTTT. Amino acids: CASSPGNRAAEAFF.

In its sample, this clone was seen once. The chain joins TRBV30 to TRBJ1-5; D call uncertain. The CDR3 has 14 amino acids. V lost 2 bases to trimming and J lost 5 bases, with 13 bases between them. Germline V gene lookup returns CDR1 GTSNPN and CDR2 SVGIG (reference sequence). The CDR3 loop is CAWSSTRRDQPQHF. CDR3 DNA: TGTGCCTGGAGTTCGACCCGACGGGATCAGCCCCAGCATTTT.